The next 15 T cell receptor beta chains were all read from a single sample in a study of shared clonotypes between healthy human individuals. Measured with immunoSEQ multiplex PCR; TCRdb has only the in-frame clones, and not every one. The table includes a few hundred thousand clones, approximately 80% detected once. The sample taken for sequencing was PBMCs. These receptors originate from a woman between 40 and 50 years old in good health. Some clones in this sample may be carry-over from other donors' samples.

The CDR3 nucleotides read TGTGCCACCCGGAGGTTTGATGAGACCCAGTACTTC. Amino acid sequence: CATRRFDETQYF. The J gene is TRBJ2-5, the V gene TRBV15; perhaps TRBD2 as D (5 bases). CDR3 length: 12 residues. Germline CDR1 and CDR2: LNHNV and YYDKDF (reference sequence). V shed 8 bases and J shed 5 bases, with 12 bases lying between them.

The chain recombines TRBV5-1 with TRBJ1-1; the match to TRBD1 covers 10 bases. Germline CDR1 reads SGHRS; CDR2 reads YFSETQ. The CDR3 extends over 16 amino acids. V shed 4 bases, J shed 4 bases, and the junction held 10 bases outside the gene matches. The chain's CDR3 is CASSPETGGAGTEAFF. The CDR3 coding sequence is TGCGCCAGCAGCCCGGAGACAGGGGGCGCGGGCACTGAAGCTTTCTTT.

The chain joins TRBV25-1 to TRBJ2-5; 9 nucleotides match TRBD1. The CDR3 sequence is 15 residues long. Germline V gene sequence: CDR1 MGHDK, CDR2 SYGVNS. V lost 2 bases and J lost 4; bases outside the gene matches: 5. Written as DNA, the CDR3 is TGTGCCAGCAGTGAAGGAGGACAGGGGAGAGAGACCCAGTACTTC. Protein: CASSEGGQGRETQYF. Full variable domain (rest looked up from reference TRBV25-1 and TRBJ2-5): EADIYQTPRYLVIGTGKKITLECSQTMGHDKMYWYQQDPGMELHLIHYSYGVNSTEKGDLSSESTVSRIRTEHFPLTLESARPSHTSQYLCASSEGGQGRETQYFGPGTRLLVL.

This rearrangement joins TRBV28 to TRBJ2-7, with TRBD2 identical over 9 bases. V shed 7 bases, J shed 6 bases, and the junction held 13 bases outside the gene matches. The germline V gene has CDR1 MDHEN and CDR2 SYDVKM. The CDR3 covers 15 residues. Here the CDR3 reads CASTLAGRPGGEQYF. The CDR3 coding sequence is TGTGCCAGCACTCTAGCGGGACGTCCTGGAGGCGAGCAGTACTTC. Combining the CDR3 with reference TRBV28 and TRBJ2-7 gives the whole variable domain DVKVTQSSRYLVKRTGEKVFLECVQDMDHENMFWYRQDPGLGLRLIYFSYDVKMKEKGDIPEGYSVSREKKERFSLILESASTNQTSMYLCASTLAGRPGGEQYFGPGTRLTVT.

To note about this clone: A far larger clone lies a single base away; this is likely a read error. J is TRBJ2-1 and V is TRBV7-2; 7 bases align to TRBD1. The CDR3 is 15 amino acids. Germline V gives CDR1 SGHTA, CDR2 FQGNSA. In DNA form, the CDR3 reads TGTGCCAGCAGCTTTACAGGGGAACTCTACAATGAGCAGCTCTTC. It translates to CASSFTGELYNEQLF. Looking up the rest from reference TRBV7-2 and TRBJ2-1 gives the full variable domain: GAGVSQSPSNKVTEKGKDVELRCDPISGHTALYWYRQSLGQGLEFLIYFQGNSAPDKSGLPSDRFSAERTGGSVSTLTIQRTQQEDSAVYLCASSFTGELYNEQLFGPGTRLTVL.

This clone was found once. The chain has TRBV2 and TRBJ2-7; 7 nucleotides align to TRBD2. Trimming at V came to 10 bases and at J to 6 bases, leaving 3 bases not matched to a gene. CDR3 length equals 10 residues. Per germline, CDR1 SNHLY and CDR2 FYNNEI. CDR3 loop: CATGGGEQYF. CDR3 nucleotides: TGTGCCACGGGGGGTGGCGAGCAGTACTTC.

The rearrangement joins TRBV7-6 to TRBJ2-1, with 9 bases aligning to TRBD2. In germline, CDR1 is SGHVS, CDR2 FNYEAQ. With V trimmed by 3 bases and J by 2 bases, 5 bases remained unmatched. The CDR3 is 16 amino acids. The CDR3 nucleotides are TGTGCCAGCAGCTTGAGAGGCGGGAGGGCCTACAATGAGCAGTTCTTC. The encoded protein is CASSLRGGRAYNEQFF.

The chain couples TRBV19 to TRBJ2-2; no clear D. CDR1 is LNHDA and CDR2 is SQIVND in the germline V gene (reference sequence). The CDR3 consists of 15 residues. V lost 3 bases to trimming and J lost 0 bases, with 8 bases between them. This CDR3 is CASSMSAANTGELFF. CDR3 DNA: TGTGCCAGTAGTATGAGCGCCGCGAACACCGGGGAGCTGTTTTTT.

The V and J genes are TRBV28 and TRBJ2-2; 11 bases line up with TRBD2. This CDR3 has 15 residues. Germline CDR1 reads MDHEN; CDR2 reads SYDVKM. V shed 7 bases, J shed 8 bases, and the junction held 9 bases outside the gene matches. For the CDR3, the DNA is TGTGCCAGCACTACTAGCGGGAGTAGGGGTGGGGAGCTGTTTTTT. It codes for CASTTSGSRGGELFF. Full variable domain (missing parts from reference TRBV28 and TRBJ2-2): DVKVTQSSRYLVKRTGEKVFLECVQDMDHENMFWYRQDPGLGLRLIYFSYDVKMKEKGDIPEGYSVSREKKERFSLILESASTNQTSMYLCASTTSGSRGGELFFGEGSRLTVL.

J is TRBJ1-2 and V is TRBV2; perhaps TRBD1 as D (5 bases). Germline lookup yields CDR1 SNHLY and CDR2 FYNNEI. The CDR3 consists of 12 residues. V was pared by 3 bases and J by 8 bases, with 10 bases between. The CDR3 is CASSDRARGYTF. In DNA form, the CDR3 reads TGTGCCAGCAGTGACAGGGCTCGAGGCTACACCTTC.

A single count supports this clone. A much larger clone differs by one base, so this may be a read error. V usage is TRBV5-6 and J usage is TRBJ1-3; D is undetermined. The V end was cut by 2 bases, the J end by 2 bases, with 5 bases between. CDR1 is SGHDT, CDR2 YYEEEE, per germline. The length of the CDR3 is 13 residues. The CDR3 loop is CASSLVTGNTIYF. The CDR3, as DNA: TGTGCCAGCAGCTTAGTGACTGGAAACACCATATATTTT.

This chain joins TRBV5-1 and TRBJ2-7; TRBD1 or TRBD2 may be the D gene (5 bases each). CDR1 and CDR2 (germline): SGHRS, YFSETQ. With 4 bases removed from V and 5 bases from J, the gap between germline ends came to 19 bases. The CDR3 has 15 residues. This CDR3 reads CASSGDEGRVDEQYF. The CDR3, as DNA: TGCGCCAGCAGCGGGGATGAGGGCAGGGTCGACGAGCAGTACTTC.

V is TRBV7-9 and J is TRBJ2-7; 8 bases line up with TRBD2. Losses at the gene ends were 1 base for V and 2 bases for J; bases not matched to a gene: 7. The CDR3 loop spans 16 amino acids. Germline CDR1 reads SEHNR; CDR2 reads FQNEAQ (reference sequence). The CDR3 DNA follows: TGTGCCAGCAGCTTAGGCCGGCTTAGCGGGGCCTACGAGCAGTACTTC. This encodes CASSLGRLSGAYEQYF.

This clone has only one observation. The J gene is TRBJ2-7, the V gene TRBV5-6, with a weak D call TRBD1 (6 bases). This CDR3 has 15 residues. Trimming stripped 0 bases from V and 2 bases from J, with 12 bases between. CDR1 SGHDT and CDR2 YYEEEE come from the germline V gene. This CDR3 is CASSLVLGAPYEQYF. The DNA for the CDR3 is TGTGCCAGCAGCTTGGTGCTGGGGGCCCCCTACGAGCAGTACTTC.

This clone has a handful of counts. This sequence joins TRBV2 and TRBJ1-2; D not resolved. This CDR3 is built from 14 residues. Germline CDR1 reads SNHLY; CDR2 reads FYNNEI. V lost 0 bases and J 7 bases, leaving 12 bases between the germline ends. CDR3 nucleotide sequence: TGTGCCAGCAGTGAAGCGCTAGGGATTGGTGGCTACACCTTC. Translation: CASSEALGIGGYTF. Based on the CDR3 plus reference TRBV2 and TRBJ1-2, the full variable domain is EPEVTQTPSHQVTQMGQEVILRCVPISNHLYFYWYRQILGQKVEFLVSFYNNEISEKSEIFDDQFSVERPDGSNFTLKIRSTKLEDSAMYFCASSEALGIGGYTFGSGTRLTVV.